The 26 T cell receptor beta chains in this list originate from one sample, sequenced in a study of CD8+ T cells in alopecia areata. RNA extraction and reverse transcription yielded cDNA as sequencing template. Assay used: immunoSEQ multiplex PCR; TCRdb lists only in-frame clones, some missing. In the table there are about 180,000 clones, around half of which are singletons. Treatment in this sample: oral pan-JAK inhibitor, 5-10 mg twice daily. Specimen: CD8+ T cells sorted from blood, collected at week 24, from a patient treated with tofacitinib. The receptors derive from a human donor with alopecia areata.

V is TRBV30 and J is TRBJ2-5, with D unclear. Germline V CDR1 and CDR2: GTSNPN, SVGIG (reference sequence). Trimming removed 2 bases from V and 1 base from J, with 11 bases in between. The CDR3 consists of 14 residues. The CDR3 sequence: CAWSQDGIQETQYF. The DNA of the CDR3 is TGTGCCTGGAGTCAAGACGGAATCCAAGAGACCCAGTACTTC. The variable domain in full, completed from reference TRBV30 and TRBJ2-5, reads SQTIHQWPATLVQPVGSPLSLECTVEGTSNPNLYWYRQAAGRGLQLLFYSVGIGQISSEVPQNLSASRPQDRQFILSSKKLLLSDSGFYLCAWSQDGIQETQYFGPGTRLLVL.

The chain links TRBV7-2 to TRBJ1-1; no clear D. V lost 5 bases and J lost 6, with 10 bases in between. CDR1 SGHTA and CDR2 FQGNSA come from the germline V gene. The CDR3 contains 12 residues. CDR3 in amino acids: CASSPPDSEAFF. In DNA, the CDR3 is TGTGCCAGCAGCCCACCTGACTCTGAAGCTTTCTTT.

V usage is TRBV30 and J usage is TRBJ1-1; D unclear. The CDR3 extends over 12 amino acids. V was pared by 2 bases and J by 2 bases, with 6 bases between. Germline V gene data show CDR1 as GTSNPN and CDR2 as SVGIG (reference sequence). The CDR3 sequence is CAWSKVNTEAFF. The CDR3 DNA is TGTGCCTGGAGTAAAGTTAACACTGAAGCTTTCTTT. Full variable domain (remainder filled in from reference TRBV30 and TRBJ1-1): SQTIHQWPATLVQPVGSPLSLECTVEGTSNPNLYWYRQAAGRGLQLLFYSVGIGQISSEVPQNLSASRPQDRQFILSSKKLLLSDSGFYLCAWSKVNTEAFFGQGTRLTVV.

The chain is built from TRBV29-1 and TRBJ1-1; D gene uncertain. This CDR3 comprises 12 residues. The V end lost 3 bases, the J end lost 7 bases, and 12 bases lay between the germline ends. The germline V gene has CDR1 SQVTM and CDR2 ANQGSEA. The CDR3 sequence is CSVERRSFEAFF. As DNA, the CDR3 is TGCAGCGTTGAGCGCAGATCGTTTGAAGCTTTCTTT.

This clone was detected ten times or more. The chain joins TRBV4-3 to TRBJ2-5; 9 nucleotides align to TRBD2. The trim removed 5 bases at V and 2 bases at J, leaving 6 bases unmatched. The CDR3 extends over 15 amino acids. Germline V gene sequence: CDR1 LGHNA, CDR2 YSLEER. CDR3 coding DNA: TGCGCCAGCAGCTCCGAGCGGGGGGCTCAAGAGACCCAGTACTTC. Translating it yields CASSSERGAQETQYF.

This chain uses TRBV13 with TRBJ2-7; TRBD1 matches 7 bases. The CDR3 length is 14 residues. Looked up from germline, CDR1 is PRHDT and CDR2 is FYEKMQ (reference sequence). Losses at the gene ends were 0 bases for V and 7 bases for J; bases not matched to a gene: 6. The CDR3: CASSLGDRPWEQYF. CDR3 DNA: TGTGCCAGCAGCTTAGGGGACAGGCCCTGGGAGCAGTACTTC. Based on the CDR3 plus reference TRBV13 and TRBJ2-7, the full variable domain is AAGVIQSPRHLIKEKRETATLKCYPIPRHDTVYWYQQGPGQDPQFLISFYEKMQSDKGSIPDRFSAQQFSDYHSELNMSSLELGDSALYFCASSLGDRPWEQYFGPGTRLTVT.

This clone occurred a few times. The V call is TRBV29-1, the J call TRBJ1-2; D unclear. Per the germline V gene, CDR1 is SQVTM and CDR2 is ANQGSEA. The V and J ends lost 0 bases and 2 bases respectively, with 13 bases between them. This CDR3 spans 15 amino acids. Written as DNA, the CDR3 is TGCAGCGTTGAAGATAGTGGGCAGACCAACTATGGCTACACCTTC. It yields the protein CSVEDSGQTNYGYTF. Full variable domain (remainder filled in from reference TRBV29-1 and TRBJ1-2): SAVISQKPSRDICQRGTSLTIQCQVDSQVTMMFWYRQQPGQSLTLIATANQGSEATYESGFVIDKFPISRPNLTFSTLTVSNMSPEDSSIYLCSVEDSGQTNYGYTFGSGTRLTVV.

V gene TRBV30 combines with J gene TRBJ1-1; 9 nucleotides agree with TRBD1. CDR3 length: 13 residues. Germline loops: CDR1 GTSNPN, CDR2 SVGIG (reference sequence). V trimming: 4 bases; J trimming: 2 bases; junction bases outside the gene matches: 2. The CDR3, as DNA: TGTGCCTGGAATACAGGGGGCAACACTGAAGCTTTCTTT. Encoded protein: CAWNTGGNTEAFF.

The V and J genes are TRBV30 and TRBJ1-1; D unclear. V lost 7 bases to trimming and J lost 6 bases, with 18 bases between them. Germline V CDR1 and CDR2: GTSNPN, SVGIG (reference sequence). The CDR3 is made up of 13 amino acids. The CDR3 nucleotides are TGTGCCTTAACCCGGATCCGAGGCGCTGAAGCTTTCTTT. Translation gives CALTRIRGAEAFF.

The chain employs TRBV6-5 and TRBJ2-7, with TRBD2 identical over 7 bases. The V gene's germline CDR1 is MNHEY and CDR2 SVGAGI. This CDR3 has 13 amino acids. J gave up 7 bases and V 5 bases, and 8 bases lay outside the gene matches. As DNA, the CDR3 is TGTGCCAGCAGTCCCCTGGGGGGGGATGAGCAGTACTTC. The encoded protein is CASSPLGGDEQYF.

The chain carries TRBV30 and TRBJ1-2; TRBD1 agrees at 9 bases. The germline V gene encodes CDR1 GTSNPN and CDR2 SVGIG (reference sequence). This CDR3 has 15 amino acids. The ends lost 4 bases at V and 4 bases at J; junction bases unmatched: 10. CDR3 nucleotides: TGTGCCTGGACAGCGGGACAGGGAGACCCCTATGGCTACACCTTC. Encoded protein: CAWTAGQGDPYGYTF.

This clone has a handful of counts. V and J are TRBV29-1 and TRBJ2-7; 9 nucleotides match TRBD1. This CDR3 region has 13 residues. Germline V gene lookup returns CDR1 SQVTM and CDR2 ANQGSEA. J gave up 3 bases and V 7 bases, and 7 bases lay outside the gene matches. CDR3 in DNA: TGCAGCGCCACGGACAGGGGACGCTACGAGCAGTACTTC. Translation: CSATDRGRYEQYF.

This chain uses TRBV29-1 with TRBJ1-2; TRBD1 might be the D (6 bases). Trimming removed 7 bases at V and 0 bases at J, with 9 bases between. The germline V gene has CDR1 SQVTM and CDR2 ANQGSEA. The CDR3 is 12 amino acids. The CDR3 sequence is CSARTANYGYTF. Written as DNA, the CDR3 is TGCAGCGCAAGGACAGCTAACTATGGCTACACCTTC. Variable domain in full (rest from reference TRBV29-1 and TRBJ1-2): SAVISQKPSRDICQRGTSLTIQCQVDSQVTMMFWYRQQPGQSLTLIATANQGSEATYESGFVIDKFPISRPNLTFSTLTVSNMSPEDSSIYLCSARTANYGYTFGSGTRLTVV.

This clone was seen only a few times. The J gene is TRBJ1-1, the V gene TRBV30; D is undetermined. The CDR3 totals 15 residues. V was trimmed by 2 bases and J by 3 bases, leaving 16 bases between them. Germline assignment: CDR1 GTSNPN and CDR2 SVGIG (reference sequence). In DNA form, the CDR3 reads TGTGCCTGGAGTTCTAAAACCACGGTCGACACTGAAGCTTTCTTT. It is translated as CAWSSKTTVDTEAFF.

The CDR3 DNA reads TGTGCCAGCAGCGTAGGAGGGGGGCTGAGAGGAGCTTTCTTT. Its protein product is CASSVGGGLRGAFF. The rearrangement links TRBV9 to TRBJ1-1; the D gene is possibly TRBD1 (6 bases). V was pared by 0 bases and J by 10 bases, with 16 bases between. Germline V gene sequence: CDR1 SGDLS, CDR2 YYNGEE. This CDR3 spans 14 amino acids.

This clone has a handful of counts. This CDR3 reads CSVHSGVNPGELFF. CDR3 in DNA: TGCAGCGTTCATAGCGGGGTAAACCCCGGGGAGCTGTTTTTT. The chain recombines TRBV29-1 with TRBJ2-2; 8 positions match TRBD2. Trimming took 5 bases from V and 6 from J; bases not matched to a gene: 8. The V gene's germline CDR1 is SQVTM and CDR2 ANQGSEA. The CDR3 totals 14 residues.

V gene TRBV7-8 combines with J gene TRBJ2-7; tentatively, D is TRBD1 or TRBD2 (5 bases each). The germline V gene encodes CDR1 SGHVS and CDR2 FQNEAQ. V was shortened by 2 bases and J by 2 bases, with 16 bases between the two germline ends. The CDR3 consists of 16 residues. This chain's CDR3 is CASSLTTGDLTYEQYF. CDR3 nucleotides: TGTGCCAGCAGCTTAACTACTGGGGACCTCACCTACGAGCAGTACTTC.

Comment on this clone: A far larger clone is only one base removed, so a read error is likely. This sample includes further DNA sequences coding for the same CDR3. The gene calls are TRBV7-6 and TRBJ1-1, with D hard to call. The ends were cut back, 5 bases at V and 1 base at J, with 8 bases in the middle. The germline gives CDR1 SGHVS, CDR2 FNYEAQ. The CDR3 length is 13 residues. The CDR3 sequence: CASSPNRNTEAFF. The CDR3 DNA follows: TGTGCCAGCAGCCCCAATAGGAACACTGAAGCTTTCTTT.

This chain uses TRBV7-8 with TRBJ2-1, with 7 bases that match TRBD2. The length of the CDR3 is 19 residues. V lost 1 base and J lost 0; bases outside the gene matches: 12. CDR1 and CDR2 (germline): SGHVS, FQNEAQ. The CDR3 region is CASSLGTWGGSSSYNEQFF. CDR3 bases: TGTGCCAGCAGCTTAGGAACCTGGGGGGGTTCCAGCTCCTACAATGAGCAGTTCTTC. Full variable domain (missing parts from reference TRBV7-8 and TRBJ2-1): GAGVSQSPRYKVAKRGQDVALRCDPISGHVSLFWYQQALGQGPEFLTYFQNEAQLDKSGLPSDRFFAERPEGSVSTLKIQRTQQEDSAVYLCASSLGTWGGSSSYNEQFFGPGTRLTVL.

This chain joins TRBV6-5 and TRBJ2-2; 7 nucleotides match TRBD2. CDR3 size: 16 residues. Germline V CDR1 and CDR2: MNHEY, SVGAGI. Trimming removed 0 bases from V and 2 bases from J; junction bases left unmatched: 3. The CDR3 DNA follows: TGTGCCAGCAGTTACTCCGGGGGGACCAACACCGGGGAGCTGTTTTTT. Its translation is CASSYSGGTNTGELFF.

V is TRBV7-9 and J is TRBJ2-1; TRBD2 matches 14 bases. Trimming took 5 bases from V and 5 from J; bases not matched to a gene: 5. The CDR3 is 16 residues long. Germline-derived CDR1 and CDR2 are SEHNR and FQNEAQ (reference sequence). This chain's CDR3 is CASSPRLAGGNNEQFF. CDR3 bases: TGTGCCAGCAGCCCCCGACTAGCGGGGGGGAACAATGAGCAGTTCTTC.

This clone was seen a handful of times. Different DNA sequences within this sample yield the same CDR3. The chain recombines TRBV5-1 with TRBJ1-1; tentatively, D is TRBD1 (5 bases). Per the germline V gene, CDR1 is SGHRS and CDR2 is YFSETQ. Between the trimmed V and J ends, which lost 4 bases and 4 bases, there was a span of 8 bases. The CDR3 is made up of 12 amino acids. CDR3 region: CASSPGGTEAFF. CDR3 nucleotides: TGCGCCAGCAGCCCCGGGGGCACTGAAGCTTTCTTT.

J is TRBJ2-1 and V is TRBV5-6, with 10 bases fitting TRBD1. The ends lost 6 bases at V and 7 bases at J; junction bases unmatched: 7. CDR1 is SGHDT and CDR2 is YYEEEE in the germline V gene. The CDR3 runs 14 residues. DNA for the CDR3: TGTGCCAGCACCGACGGGACAGGGGTTAATGAGCAGTTCTTC. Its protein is CASTDGTGVNEQFF.

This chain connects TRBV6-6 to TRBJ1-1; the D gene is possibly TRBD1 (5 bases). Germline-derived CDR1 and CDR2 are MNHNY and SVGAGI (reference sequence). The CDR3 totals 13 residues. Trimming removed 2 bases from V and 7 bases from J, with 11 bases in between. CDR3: CASSYRGVDEAFF. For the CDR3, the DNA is TGTGCCAGCAGTTACCGGGGGGTGGATGAAGCTTTCTTT.

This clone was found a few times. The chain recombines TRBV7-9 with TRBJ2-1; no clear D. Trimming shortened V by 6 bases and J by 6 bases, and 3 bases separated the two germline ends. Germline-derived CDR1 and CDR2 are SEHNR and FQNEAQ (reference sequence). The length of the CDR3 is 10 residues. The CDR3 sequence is CASSFNEQFF. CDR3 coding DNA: TGTGCCAGCAGTTTCAATGAGCAGTTCTTC.

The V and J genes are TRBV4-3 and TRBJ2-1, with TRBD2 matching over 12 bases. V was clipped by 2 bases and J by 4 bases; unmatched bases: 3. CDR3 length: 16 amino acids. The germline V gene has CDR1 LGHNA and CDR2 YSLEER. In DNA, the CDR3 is TGCGCCAGCAGCCAATTTGGGACTAGCGGGTACAATGAGCAGTTCTTC. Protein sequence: CASSQFGTSGYNEQFF.